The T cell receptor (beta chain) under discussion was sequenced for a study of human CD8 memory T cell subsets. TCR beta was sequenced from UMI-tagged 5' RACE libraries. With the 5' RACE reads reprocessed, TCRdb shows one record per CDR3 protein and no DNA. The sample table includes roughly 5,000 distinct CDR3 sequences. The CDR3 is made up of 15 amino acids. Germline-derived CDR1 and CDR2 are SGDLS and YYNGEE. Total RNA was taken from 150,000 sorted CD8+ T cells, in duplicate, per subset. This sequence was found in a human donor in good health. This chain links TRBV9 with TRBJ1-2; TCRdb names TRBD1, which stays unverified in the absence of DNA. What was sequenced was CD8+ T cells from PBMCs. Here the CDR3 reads CASSPTGTENYGYTF.